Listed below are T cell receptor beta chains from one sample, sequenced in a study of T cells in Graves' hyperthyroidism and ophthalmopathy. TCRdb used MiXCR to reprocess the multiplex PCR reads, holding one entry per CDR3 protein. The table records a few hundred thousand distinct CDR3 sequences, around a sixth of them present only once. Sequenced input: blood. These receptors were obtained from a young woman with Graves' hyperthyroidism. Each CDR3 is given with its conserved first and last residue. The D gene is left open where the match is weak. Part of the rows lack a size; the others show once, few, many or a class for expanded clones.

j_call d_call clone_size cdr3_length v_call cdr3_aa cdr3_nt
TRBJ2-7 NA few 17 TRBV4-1 CASSQDSGAFFPYEQYF TGCGCCAGCAGCCAAGATTCCGGGGCTTTTTTCCCCTACGAGCAGTACTTC
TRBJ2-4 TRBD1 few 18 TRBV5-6 CASSTRDRGPLAKNIQYF TGTGCCAGCAGCACCCGGGACAGGGGGCCTCTAGCCAAAAACATTCAGTACTTC
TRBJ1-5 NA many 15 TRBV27 CASSPTTGSNQPQHF TGTGCCAGCAGTCCAACGACGGGTAGCAATCAGCCCCAGCATTTT
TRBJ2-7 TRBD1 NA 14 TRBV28 CASSKTGGGYEQYF TGTGCCAGCAGTAAGACAGGGGGCGGCTACGAGCAGTACTTC
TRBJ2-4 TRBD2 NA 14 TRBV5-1 CASSWMLAENIQYF TGCGCCAGCAGCTGGATGCTAGCGGAGAACATTCAGTACTTC
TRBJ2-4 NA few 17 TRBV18 CASSPRGALGAKNIQYF TGTGCCAGCTCACCACGTGGGGCGCTAGGGGCCAAAAACATTCAGTACTTC
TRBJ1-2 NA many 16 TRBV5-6 CASSLVPGPGPGGYTF TGTGCCAGCAGCTTGGTACCGGGCCCGGGGCCGGGTGGCTACACCTTC
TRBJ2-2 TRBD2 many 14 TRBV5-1 CASSLSSGERELFF TGCGCCAGCAGCTTGTCTAGCGGGGAGCGGGAGCTGTTTTTT
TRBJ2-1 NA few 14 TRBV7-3 CASSSGTFPNEQFF TGTGCCAGCAGCTCTGGGACATTCCCCAATGAGCAGTTCTTC
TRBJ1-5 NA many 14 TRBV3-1 CASSQGLINQPQHF TGTGCCAGCAGCCAAGGACTCATTAATCAGCCCCAGCATTTT
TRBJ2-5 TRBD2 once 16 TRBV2 CASSPTAGGPGETQYF TGTGCCAGCAGTCCTACAGCGGGGGGGCCGGGGGAGACCCAGTACTTC
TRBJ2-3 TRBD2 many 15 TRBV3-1 CASSQRTSSPDTQYF TGTGCCAGCAGCCAACGGACTAGTTCCCCAGATACGCAGTATTTT
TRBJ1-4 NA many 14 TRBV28 CASSLYGSNEKLFF TGTGCCAGCAGTTTATATGGCTCTAATGAAAAACTGTTTTTT
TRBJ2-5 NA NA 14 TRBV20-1 CSARDRSSGETQYF TGCAGTGCTAGAGATAGATCCAGCGGAGAGACCCAGTACTTC
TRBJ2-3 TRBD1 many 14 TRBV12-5 CASVTGQGEDTQYF TGTGCTAGTGTCACAGGACAGGGTGAAGATACGCAGTATTTT
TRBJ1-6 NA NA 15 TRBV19 CASSIGSSYNSPLHF TGTGCCAGTAGTATTGGCAGCTCCTATAATTCACCCCTCCACTTT
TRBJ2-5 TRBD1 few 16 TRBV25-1 CASIRQGFQGQETQYF TGTGCCAGCATTAGACAGGGGTTTCAGGGACAAGAGACCCAGTACTTC
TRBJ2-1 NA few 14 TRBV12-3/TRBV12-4 CASSLRTENNEQFF TGTGCCAGCAGTTTGAGGACTGAGAACAATGAGCAGTTCTTC
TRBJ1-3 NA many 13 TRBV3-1 CASSHSSGNTIYF TGTGCCAGCAGCCATAGCTCTGGAAACACCATATATTTT
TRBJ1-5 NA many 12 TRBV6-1 CASSEEGQPQHF TGTGCCAGCAGTGAAGAGGGTCAGCCCCAGCATTTT
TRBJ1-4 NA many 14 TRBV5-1 CASSVDSVNEKLFF TGCGCCAGCAGCGTGGACAGCGTGAATGAAAAACTGTTTTTT
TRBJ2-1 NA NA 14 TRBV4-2 CASSQGGVLNEQFF TGTGCCAGCAGCCAAGGGGGGGTGTTGAATGAGCAGTTCTTC
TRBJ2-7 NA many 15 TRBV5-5 CASSYRAADSYEQYF TGTGCCAGCAGCTACAGAGCAGCGGATTCCTACGAGCAGTACTTC
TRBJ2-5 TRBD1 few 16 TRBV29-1 CSVEVHGQGFGETQYF TGCAGCGTTGAAGTTCATGGACAGGGCTTTGGAGAGACCCAGTACTTC
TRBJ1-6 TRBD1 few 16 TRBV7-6 CASSYTGDNYNSPLHF TGTGCCAGCAGCTATACAGGGGATAACTATAATTCACCCCTCCACTTT
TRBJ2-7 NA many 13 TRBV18 CASSPPAGNEQYF TGTGCCAGCTCACCACCCGCGGGAAACGAGCAGTACTTC
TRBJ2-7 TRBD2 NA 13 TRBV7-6 CASASGPAYEQYF TGTGCCAGCGCTAGCGGACCGGCCTACGAGCAGTACTTC
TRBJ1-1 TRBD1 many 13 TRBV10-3 CAISGQGITEAFF TGTGCCATCAGCGGACAGGGTATCACTGAAGCTTTCTTT
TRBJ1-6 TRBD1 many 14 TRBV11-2 CASSSGTANSPLHF TGTGCCAGCAGCTCTGGGACAGCAAATTCACCCCTCCACTTT
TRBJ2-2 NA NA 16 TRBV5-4 CASSLGVPPQGGELFF TGTGCCAGCAGCTTGGGAGTTCCCCCCCAAGGGGGGGAGCTGTTTTTT
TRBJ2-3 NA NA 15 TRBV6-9 CASRMSGLYTDTQYF TGTGCCAGCAGAATGAGCGGGTTATACACAGATACGCAGTATTTT